Listed below are T cell receptor beta chains from one sample, sequenced in a study of T-cell reconstitution after alpha-beta-depleted transplantation in children. TCRdb used MiXCR to reprocess the PCR reads, holding one entry per CDR3 protein. This sample carries hundreds of thousands of distinct CDR3 sequences, over 10% of them seen once, and the ten largest clones take around 2.2%. The specimen comprised PBMCs, mostly from graft donor cells, sampled 360 days after TCRalphabeta/CD19-depleted stem cell transplant. These receptors all come from a male patient between 10 and 17 years old who had a stem cell transplant for acute myeloid leukemia, so the T cells may come from the graft donor. The CDR3 runs from the conserved cysteine through the conserved F or W. A D gene is named only where the DNA matches it firmly. Size tells how often a clone was seen (once, few, many) or the class of an expanded clone, and some rows leave it out.

TRBV5-1	TRBJ2-1	many	NA	15	CASSSVRIGDREQFF	TGCGCCAGCAGCTCGGTCCGAATTGGCGACCGCGAGCAGTTCTTC
TRBV12-3/TRBV12-4	TRBJ1-2	many	NA	13	CASSPGTPVGYTF	TGTGCCAGCAGTCCCGGGACTCCCGTGGGCTACACCTTC
TRBV30	TRBJ1-5	few	NA	15	CAWSVGTFSNQPQHF	TGTGCCTGGAGTGTGGGGACCTTTAGCAATCAGCCCCAGCATTTT
TRBV28	TRBJ1-5	many	TRBD1	14	CATKVTGGNQPQHF	TGTGCCACCAAAGTTACAGGGGGCAATCAGCCCCAGCATTTT
TRBV4-3	TRBJ2-1	NA	TRBD2	16	CASSQDAGGPYNEQFF	TGCGCCAGCAGCCAAGATGCGGGAGGGCCCTACAATGAGCAGTTCTTC
TRBV20-1	TRBJ2-3	few	TRBD2	13	CSAPSGRIDTQYF	TGCAGTGCTCCTAGCGGGAGGATCGATACGCAGTATTTT
TRBV20-1	TRBJ2-2	many	TRBD1	15	CSARSRTGYTGELFF	TGCAGTGCTAGATCGCGGACAGGGTATACCGGGGAGCTGTTTTTT
TRBV20-1	TRBJ2-1	many	NA	13	CSANSGSYNEQFF	TGCAGTGCTAATAGCGGTTCCTACAATGAGCAGTTCTTC
TRBV7-2	TRBJ2-1	few	NA	15	CASSPGIASYNEQFF	TGTGCCAGCAGCCCAGGGATCGCTTCCTACAATGAGCAGTTCTTC
TRBV11-2	TRBJ2-2	few	NA	16	CASSSVWRTPTGELFF	TGTGCCAGCAGCTCGGTTTGGCGGACTCCCACCGGGGAGCTGTTTTTT